These T cell receptor beta chains were read from a single sample in a study of glioma-infiltrating T cells after dendritic cell vaccination. Here immunoSEQ multiplex PCR was the method, and the copy in TCRdb shows in-frame clones only, minus some. The repertoire holds tens of thousands of clones, with roughly 79% as singletons. The sample was blood, taken before dendritic cell vaccination. These receptors all stem from a human donor with glioblastoma. CDR3s include the opening cysteine and the closing phenylalanine or tryptophan. D genes are given only for firm matches. Size is omitted from some rows. Given values are once, few, many or a class for expanded clones.

size: few; D: -; J: TRBJ1-4; V: TRBV2; CDR3: CASSEQFATNEKLFF; DNA: TGTGCCAGCAGTGAGCAGTTTGCAACTAATGAAAAACTGTTTTTT
size: -; D: TRBD1; J: TRBJ1-3; V: TRBV7-2; CDR3: CASSLQGAEGNTIYF; DNA: TGTGCCAGCAGCTTACAGGGGGCGGAAGGAAACACCATATATTTT
size: -; D: TRBD1; J: TRBJ2-7; V: TRBV9; CDR3: CASSPGTGLSYEQYF; DNA: TGTGCCAGCAGCCCGGGGACAGGGTTGTCCTACGAGCAGTACTTC
size: -; D: TRBD1; J: TRBJ2-1; V: TRBV29-1; CDR3: CSVRGQGRNEQFF; DNA: TGCAGCGTCCGAGGACAGGGTAGGAATGAGCAGTTCTTC
size: -; D: TRBD1; J: TRBJ2-7; V: TRBV29-1; CDR3: CSVEDRTGTYEQYF; DNA: TGCAGCGTTGAAGACCGGACAGGGACCTACGAGCAGTACTTC
size: -; D: TRBD1; J: TRBJ1-2; V: TRBV9; CDR3: CASSARDRANYGYTF; DNA: TGTGCCAGCAGCGCACGGGACAGAGCTAACTATGGCTACACCTTC
size: -; D: TRBD2; J: TRBJ2-3; V: TRBV7-3; CDR3: CASSYTSGPSTDTQYF; DNA: TGTGCCAGCAGCTACACTAGCGGCCCTAGCACAGATACGCAGTATTTT
size: -; D: TRBD2; J: TRBJ2-5; V: TRBV2; CDR3: CASGEGLAGFNVEETQYF; DNA: TGTGCCAGCGGAGAGGGACTAGCGGGGTTTAACGTTGAAGAGACCCAGTACTTC
size: -; D: TRBD1; J: TRBJ2-3; V: TRBV7-9; CDR3: CASSQGGPDTQYF; DNA: TGTGCCAGCTCCCAAGGGGGCCCAGATACGCAGTATTTT
size: -; D: TRBD1; J: TRBJ1-3; V: TRBV5-1; CDR3: CASSLTGGAGNTIYF; DNA: TGCGCCAGCAGCTTAACAGGGGGCGCTGGAAACACCATATATTTT
size: -; D: -; J: TRBJ2-2; V: TRBV29-1; CDR3: CSAMEENRELFF; DNA: TGCAGCGCGATGGAGGAAAACCGAGAGCTGTTTTTT
size: -; D: -; J: TRBJ2-1; V: TRBV6-4; CDR3: CASSPGVSSYNEQFF; DNA: TGTGCCAGCAGCCCAGGGGTAAGCTCCTACAATGAGCAGTTCTTC
size: -; D: -; J: TRBJ2-2; V: TRBV7-8; CDR3: CASSLSPPGELFF; DNA: TGTGCCAGCAGCCTTTCTCCTCCCGGGGAGCTGTTTTTT
size: few; D: -; J: TRBJ2-5; V: TRBV18; CDR3: CASSKPMADNTQETQYF; DNA: TGTGCCAGCTCAAAACCAATGGCCGATAACACCCAAGAGACCCAGTACTTC
size: -; D: -; J: TRBJ2-3; V: TRBV5-1; CDR3: CASSFPEVTDTQYF; DNA: TGCGCCAGCAGTTTCCCAGAGGTCACAGATACGCAGTATTTT
size: -; D: -; J: TRBJ2-6; V: TRBV11-1; CDR3: CASSAGPRANVLTF; DNA: TGTGCCAGCAGCGCGGGCCCAAGGGCCAACGTCCTGACTTTC
size: few; D: -; J: TRBJ1-2; V: TRBV2; CDR3: CASSEIVQDYGYTF; DNA: TGTGCCAGCAGTGAAATTGTCCAGGACTATGGCTACACCTTC
size: -; D: TRBD1; J: TRBJ1-5; V: TRBV25-1; CDR3: CASAQTGGNQPQHF; DNA: TGTGCCAGCGCACAGACAGGGGGCAATCAGCCCCAGCATTTT
size: -; D: -; J: TRBJ1-4; V: TRBV6-1; CDR3: CASSEVAATNEKLFF; DNA: TGTGCCAGCAGTGAGGTAGCTGCAACTAATGAAAAACTGTTTTTT
size: -; D: -; J: TRBJ2-4; V: TRBV7-8; CDR3: CASSLYGSGKNIQYF; DNA: TGTGCCAGCAGCTTATACGGGTCGGGAAAAAACATTCAGTACTTC
size: -; D: -; J: TRBJ1-1; V: TRBV5-8; CDR3: CASSLLGGSTEAFF; DNA: TGTGCCAGCAGCTTACTTGGGGGGAGCACTGAAGCTTTCTTT
size: -; D: TRBD2; J: TRBJ2-5; V: TRBV4-1; CDR3: CASSLAGIQETQYF; DNA: TGCGCCAGCAGCCTAGCGGGGATCCAAGAGACCCAGTACTTC
size: -; D: TRBD2; J: TRBJ2-1; V: TRBV7-6; CDR3: CASSSGLAGTKSDEQFF; DNA: TGTGCCAGCAGCTCGGGACTAGCGGGGACCAAATCGGATGAGCAGTTCTTC
size: -; D: -; J: TRBJ1-6; V: TRBV27; CDR3: CASKRTSSYNSPLHF; DNA: TGTGCCAGCAAAAGGACAAGCTCCTATAATTCACCCCTCCACTTT